The TCR beta chain under discussion was sequenced for a study of T cells in Graves' hyperthyroidism and ophthalmopathy. Study-wide findings and caveats: The model foresaw ophthalmopathy a median roughly 6 months prior to onset. Stable hyperthyroidism and ophthalmopathy were separated using 13 V-J signatures.

Template material for amplifying TCR beta CDR3 regions consisted of RNA transcripts. Researchers ran a first-round RT-PCR on the TCR CDR3 using the HTBI primer set. TCRdb re-derived calls from the multiplex PCR reads in MiXCR, one entry per CDR3 protein. The table records roughly 500,000 distinct CDR3 sequences, around 46% of them present only once. This clonotype was observed many times. The antigen is undetermined. Trimming took 0 bases from V and 4 from J, leaving 12 bases between them. Germline values: CDR1 MGHRA, CDR2 YSYEKL. The CDR3 runs to 15 residues. Patients showing uncontrolled infection, other autoimmune disease, pregnancy or lactation were ineligible. Orbital computed tomography, thyroid ultrasound, serum thyroxine and TRAb, and clinical symptoms together informed the diagnoses.

The gene calls are TRBV4-1 and TRBJ1-2; maybe TRBD1 (5 bases). The sample consisted of peripheral blood or thyroid tissue (not recorded which). The source of this sequence is an adult woman with Graves' disease, either hyperthyroidism or ophthalmopathy (not recorded which). DNA of the CDR3: TGCGCCAGCAGCCAAGAGCCAAAGAGGGGCTATGGCTACACCTTC. It encodes CASSQEPKRGYGYTF.